The entry below gives a single T cell receptor beta chain sequence along with its context. What it binds is unknown. The CDR3 covers 16 residues. CDR1 is MDHEN and CDR2 is SYDVKM in the germline V gene. V lost 2 bases and J 3 bases, leaving 16 bases between the germline ends. The sample comes from a study of T-cell reconstitution after alpha-beta-depleted transplantation in children. Points from the study as a whole: Diversity and T-cell counts at one year after transplant derived mostly from new T cells. Reported findings indicate that, about two months after transplant, alpha-beta T cells came from several hundred expanded clones, which were derived from non-depleted graft cells. TCRbeta diversity was high at day 60 in some patients (a result of surviving recipient T cells and thymic progenitors).

Unique molecular identifiers were built into the TCRbeta library. TCRdb reprocessed the PCR reads with MiXCR, giving one entry per CDR3 protein. The sample has 150,000 to 250,000 distinct CDR3 sequences, approximately 6.8% seen once. The sequenced sample was PBMCs, obtained before TCRalphabeta/CD19-depleted stem cell transplant. This chain joins TRBV28 and TRBJ1-2, with D perhaps matching TRBD1 (5 bases). This receptor was obtained from a girl under three years old with combined immunodeficiency, due to receive a stem cell transplant. The CDR3 nucleotides are TGTGCCAGCAGTTTACTTGACGGAGGGACCCACTATGGCTACACCTTC. Translating it yields CASSLLDGGTHYGYTF.